What follows are 31 T cell receptor beta chains derived from one specimen sequenced in a study of patients and donors after allogeneic stem cell transplantation. TCRdb analysed the RT-PCR reads with MiXCR anew, one entry per CDR3 protein. Counted here are 410,000 or so distinct CDR3 sequences, 16% occurring once; the ten biggest clones make up around 7.2%. The sample taken for sequencing was blood, either unsorted or a sorted T cell fraction (not recorded which). Every receptor here comes from a human donor who was either an allogeneic HSCT recipient or a stem cell or donor lymphocyte infusion donor (not recorded which). It is not recorded whose cells these are; they may come from a transplant donor.

This clonotype has more than one count but fewer than ten. V gene TRBV7-9 combines with J gene TRBJ1-2, with a possible D match to TRBD1 (6 bases). Germline lookup yields CDR1 SEHNR and CDR2 FQNEAQ (reference sequence). The CDR3 extends over 14 amino acids. Trimming shortened V by 0 bases and J by 6 bases, and 11 bases separated the two germline ends. The CDR3 reads CASSLAGGAHGYTF. Here the CDR3 DNA reads TGTGCCAGCAGCTTAGCGGGGGGCGCGCATGGCTACACCTTC.

This clonotype was counted only a few times. The chain joins TRBV2 to TRBJ2-1; 7 bases match TRBD2. The CDR3 is made up of 18 amino acids. The J segment lost 3 bases and the V segment lost 5 bases, leaving 16 bases of the junction unmatched. CDR1 SNHLY and CDR2 FYNNEI come from the germline V gene. The CDR3 is CASSPLRAGTKYYNEQFF. As DNA, the CDR3 is TGTGCCAGCAGTCCCCTAAGGGCCGGGACTAAATACTACAATGAGCAGTTCTTC. Full variable domain (remainder filled in from reference TRBV2 and TRBJ2-1): EPEVTQTPSHQVTQMGQEVILRCVPISNHLYFYWYRQILGQKVEFLVSFYNNEISEKSEIFDDQFSVERPDGSNFTLKIRSTKLEDSAMYFCASSPLRAGTKYYNEQFFGPGTRLTVL.

As to this clonotype: Sequence at one end of the junction differs from germline and may be a read error. The V gene is TRBV4-1, the J gene TRBJ2-7; 11 bases match TRBD2. Germline CDR1 and CDR2: MGHRA and YSYEKL. There are 17 residues in the CDR3. The CDR3 region has the DNA TGCGCCAGCGGCCAACCAACTAGCGGGAGAAGGTCCTACGAGCAGTACTTC. This codes for CASGQPTSGRRSYEQYF.

This clonotype was seen at least ten times. The chain employs TRBV7-3 and TRBJ2-2, with a tentative D call TRBD1 (5 bases). The CDR3 covers 15 residues. V was clipped by 2 bases and J by 5 bases, with 12 bases between them. Per germline, CDR1 SGHTA and CDR2 FQGTGA. The CDR3 sequence is CASSLGPGKTGELFF. The CDR3 nucleotides read TGTGCCAGCAGCTTAGGGCCAGGGAAGACCGGGGAGCTGTTTTTT. The full variable domain, its missing parts supplied by reference TRBV7-3 and TRBJ2-2, is GAGVSQTPSNKVTEKGKYVELRCDPISGHTALYWYRQSLGQGPEFLIYFQGTGAADDSGLPNDRFFAVRPEGSVSTLKIQRTERGDSAVYLCASSLGPGKTGELFFGEGSRLTVL.

In its sample, this clonotype was seen many times. The V gene is TRBV5-1, the J gene TRBJ2-2; maybe TRBD2 (7 bases). Deletions cut 1 base from V and 6 bases from J, with 13 bases between. Germline V lookup: CDR1 SGHRS, CDR2 YFSETQ. This CDR3 is 15 amino acids long. For the CDR3, the DNA is TGCGCCAGCAGCTTGACCGGGGGGCATCCCGGGGAGCTGTTTTTT. Translating it yields CASSLTGGHPGELFF. The whole variable domain, filled in from reference TRBV5-1 and TRBJ2-2, reads KAGVTQTPRYLIKTRGQQVTLSCSPISGHRSVSWYQQTPGQGLQFLFEYFSETQRNKGNFPGRFSGRQFSNSRSEMNVSTLELGDSALYLCASSLTGGHPGELFFGEGSRLTVL.

This clonotype was found a few times. The J gene is TRBJ2-7, the V gene TRBV24-1, with D unclear. Trimming left V 3 bases short and J 7 bases short, with 15 bases between. This CDR3 is 14 amino acids long. The germline V gene has CDR1 KGHDR and CDR2 SFDVKD. In DNA, the CDR3 is TGTGCCACCAGTGATCCGTCACACGGTGAGGAGCAGTACTTC. This sequence encodes CATSDPSHGEEQYF.

The table lists this clonotype with many counts. The chain is built from TRBV5-1 and TRBJ2-2; no clear D gene. The CDR3 is 13 amino acids. Trimming took 0 bases from V and 4 from J, leaving 4 bases between them. Germline assignment: CDR1 SGHRS and CDR2 YFSETQ. The CDR3: CASSLEVTGELFF. CDR3 nucleotide sequence: TGCGCCAGCAGCTTGGAGGTCACCGGGGAGCTGTTTTTT.

The chain links TRBV4-2 to TRBJ2-2, with D possibly TRBD1 on 5 matching bases. The CDR3 totals 16 residues. Germline V gene data show CDR1 as LGHNA and CDR2 as YNFKEQ. Trimming pared 4 bases from V and 6 bases from J, leaving 18 bases between. CDR3: CASSPRTQKGPGELFF. DNA for the CDR3: TGTGCCAGCAGCCCCCGGACACAAAAAGGGCCCGGGGAGCTGTTTTTT.

In regard to this clonotype: It may be a read error: a sequence one base away is much more abundant. J is TRBJ2-5 and V is TRBV12-3 or TRBV12-4; D not certain. V was pared by 6 bases and J by 0 bases, with 8 bases between. CDR3 length: 13 residues. The CDR3 DNA reads TGTGCCAGCAGCCCCGGAAACCAAGAGACCCAGTACTTC. Its protein is CASSPGNQETQYF.

The chain recombines TRBV5-1 with TRBJ2-3; 11 positions match TRBD1. The germline gives CDR1 SGHRS, CDR2 YFSETQ. V lost 4 bases and J lost 6; bases outside the gene matches: 13. This CDR3 is built from 17 residues. CDR3: CASSPTSGTGGRDTQYF. The CDR3 bases are TGCGCCAGCAGCCCCACTTCCGGGACAGGGGGTCGGGATACGCAGTATTTT.

The chain recombines TRBV12-3 or TRBV12-4 with TRBJ1-5; the D is unclear. The CDR3 is made up of 13 amino acids. The germline V and J ends were trimmed by 6 bases and 4 bases, with 10 bases remaining between them. This chain's CDR3 is CASSRFGNQPQHF. The CDR3 DNA reads as TGTGCCAGCAGCCGATTTGGGAATCAGCCCCAGCATTTT.

In this sample, this clonotype turned up many times. This sequence joins TRBV12-3 or TRBV12-4 and TRBJ2-6; no definite D call. Trimming took off 6 bases at V and 3 bases at J, with 9 bases between the two ends. The CDR3 is 14 residues long. In DNA, the CDR3 is TGTGCCAGCAGCCACCTGAGTGGGGCCAACGTCCTGACTTTC. Residues: CASSHLSGANVLTF.

This chain links TRBV14 with TRBJ2-7; 11 bases fit TRBD2. In germline, CDR1 is SGHDN, CDR2 FVKESK. The CDR3 is 17 residues long. After removal of 4 bases from V and 2 bases from J, the junction contained 10 bases not matched to a gene. In nucleotides, the CDR3 is TGTGCCAGCAGCCCTAACCCCCCTAGCGGGAGGCCCTACGAGCAGTACTTC. Encoded protein: CASSPNPPSGRPYEQYF.

This clonotype was counted ten times or more. The chain uses TRBV20-1 and TRBJ1-2; D perhaps matches TRBD1 (6 bases). CDR3 length: 11 residues. Trimming left V 4 bases short and J 8 bases short, with 11 bases between. Germline loops: CDR1 DFQATT, CDR2 SNEGSKA (reference sequence). The CDR3 protein is CSANRAAGYTF. The CDR3 nucleotides read TGCAGTGCTAACAGGGCGGCCGGCTACACCTTC.

The chain joins TRBV2 to TRBJ2-7; the match to TRBD1 covers 10 bases. Germline V lookup: CDR1 SNHLY, CDR2 FYNNEI. This CDR3 is built from 14 residues. V shed 7 bases, J shed 6 bases, and the junction held 9 bases outside the gene matches. The CDR3 sequence: CASNPGTGVVEQYF. For the CDR3, the DNA is TGTGCCAGCAACCCCGGGACAGGGGTCGTCGAGCAGTACTTC.

CDR3 region: CASSQGAFGELFF. As DNA, the CDR3 is TGTGCCAGCAGCCAAGGTGCCTTCGGGGAGCTGTTTTTT. The chain recombines TRBV3-1 with TRBJ2-2; D is uncertain. V lost 1 base and J lost 7, with 7 bases in between. Germline V gene sequence: CDR1 LGHDT, CDR2 YNNKEL (reference sequence). The CDR3 totals 13 residues. Together with reference TRBV3-1 and TRBJ2-2, the CDR3 gives the full variable domain: DTAVSQTPKYLVTQMGNDKSIKCEQNLGHDTMYWYKQDSKKFLKIMFSYNNKELIINETVPNRFSPKSPDKAHLNLHINSLELGDSAVYFCASSQGAFGELFFGEGSRLTVL.

The gene calls are TRBV30 and TRBJ2-2; D is ambiguous. The CDR3 is made up of 15 amino acids. V was cut by 6 bases and J by 0 bases, with 14 bases left in between. CDR1 is GTSNPN, CDR2 SVGIG, per germline (reference sequence). CDR3 amino acids: CACSAHIANTGELFF. Here the CDR3 DNA reads TGTGCCTGCTCCGCCCATATCGCGAACACCGGGGAGCTGTTTTTT.

This clonotype has only a few counts. CDR3 in DNA: TGCAGCGTTCGAGGTGGGGGAAACACCATATATTTT. Translating it yields CSVRGGGNTIYF. The chain uses TRBV29-1 and TRBJ1-3; D ambiguous. The CDR3 has 12 residues. The germline V gene has CDR1 SQVTM and CDR2 ANQGSEA. Trimming cost V 5 bases and J 4 bases, with 9 bases left between them. Variable domain in full (rest from reference TRBV29-1 and TRBJ1-3): SAVISQKPSRDICQRGTSLTIQCQVDSQVTMMFWYRQQPGQSLTLIATANQGSEATYESGFVIDKFPISRPNLTFSTLTVSNMSPEDSSIYLCSVRGGGNTIYFGEGSWLTVV.

This clonotype was recorded at least ten times. J is TRBJ2-2 and V is TRBV5-6; D is uncertain. CDR3 length: 13 residues. The V gene's germline CDR1 is SGHDT and CDR2 YYEEEE. V lost 3 bases to trimming and J lost 5 bases, with 8 bases between them. The chain's CDR3 is CASSSTRTGELFF. The CDR3 DNA is TGTGCCAGCAGCTCGACCAGGACCGGGGAGCTGTTTTTT. Full variable domain (rest looked up from reference TRBV5-6 and TRBJ2-2): DAGVTQSPTHLIKTRGQQVTLRCSPKSGHDTVSWYQQALGQGPQFIFQYYEEEERQRGNFPDRFSGHQFPNYSSELNVNALLLGDSALYLCASSSTRTGELFFGEGSRLTVL.

This clonotype occurred many times. The chain recombines TRBV5-1 with TRBJ2-1; possible D gene TRBD1, 5 bases. With 4 bases removed from V and 0 bases from J, the gap between germline ends came to 17 bases. CDR3 length: 17 amino acids. Germline values: CDR1 SGHRS, CDR2 YFSETQ. CDR3 loop: CASSATVHPSSYNEQFF. The CDR3 nucleotides read TGCGCCAGCAGCGCGACAGTTCACCCTAGCTCCTACAATGAGCAGTTCTTC. Drawing the rest from reference TRBV5-1 and TRBJ2-1, the complete variable domain is KAGVTQTPRYLIKTRGQQVTLSCSPISGHRSVSWYQQTPGQGLQFLFEYFSETQRNKGNFPGRFSGRQFSNSRSEMNVSTLELGDSALYLCASSATVHPSSYNEQFFGPGTRLTVL.

This clonotype was observed a few times. The gene calls are TRBV7-9 and TRBJ2-2, with 7 nucleotides matching TRBD2. This CDR3 comprises 15 residues. With V trimmed by 8 bases and J by 2 bases, 8 bases remained unmatched. Germline V gene sequence: CDR1 SEHNR, CDR2 FQNEAQ (reference sequence). This CDR3 reads CASESGALNTGELFF. In DNA, the CDR3 is TGTGCCAGCGAGAGCGGGGCCTTAAACACCGGGGAGCTGTTTTTT.

The chain recombines TRBV7-9 with TRBJ1-1, with D tentatively TRBD1 (6 bases). The CDR3 spans 14 residues. The V end was cut by 5 bases, the J end by 1 base, with 11 bases between. Looked up from germline, CDR1 is SEHNR and CDR2 is FQNEAQ (reference sequence). Here the CDR3 reads CASSPKDRNTEAFF. The CDR3 nucleotides are TGTGCCAGCAGCCCCAAGGACAGGAACACTGAAGCTTTCTTT.

The J gene is TRBJ2-7, the V gene TRBV30; D may match TRBD1 or TRBD2 (5 bases each). Germline V gene lookup returns CDR1 GTSNPN and CDR2 SVGIG (reference sequence). V was clipped by 4 bases and J by 4 bases, with 8 bases between them. The CDR3 has 11 amino acids. In nucleotides, the CDR3 is TGTGCCTGGAAGAGGGGATACGAGCAGTACTTC. This gives the protein CAWKRGYEQYF.

This clonotype came up many times. The CDR3 loop is CASSPTSGGRNEQFF. The CDR3 DNA is TGTGCCAGCAGCCCTACTAGCGGGGGGCGGAATGAGCAGTTCTTC. V and J are TRBV7-2 and TRBJ2-1, with 12 bases that match TRBD2. Trimming removed 5 bases from V and 7 bases from J; junction bases left unmatched: 6. CDR1 SGHTA and CDR2 FQGNSA come from the germline V gene. This CDR3 is 15 amino acids long.

In its sample, this clonotype was seen a few times. The chain uses TRBV2 and TRBJ2-3, with D maybe TRBD2 (6 bases). V lost 4 bases to trimming and J lost 3 bases, with 14 bases between them. This CDR3 has 15 amino acids. From germline, CDR1 is SNHLY and CDR2 FYNNEI. The CDR3 sequence is CASSAFLRETDTQYF. In DNA, the CDR3 is TGTGCCAGCAGTGCGTTCTTACGGGAGACAGATACGCAGTATTTT.

The gene calls are TRBV6-5 and TRBJ1-2; no clear D gene. Trimming left V 5 bases short and J 0 bases short, with 4 bases between. The CDR3 loop spans 12 amino acids. The germline V gene has CDR1 MNHEY and CDR2 SVGAGI. The CDR3 DNA reads as TGTGCCAGCAGTGCCACTAACTATGGCTACACCTTC. It translates to CASSATNYGYTF.

The chain links TRBV3-1 to TRBJ1-3; no reliable D call. Germline CDR1 LGHDT, CDR2 YNNKEL (reference sequence). V dropped 1 base and J dropped 3 bases, with 13 bases sitting between them. CDR3 length: 16 amino acids. CDR3 nucleotide sequence: TGTGCCAGCAGCCAAGTGACGGGTTTGGGTGGAAACACCATATATTTT. Amino acid sequence: CASSQVTGLGGNTIYF.

This chain uses TRBV6-1 with TRBJ2-7, with D perhaps being TRBD1 or TRBD2 (5 bases each). Germline CDR1 and CDR2: MNHNS and SASEGT. This CDR3 comprises 15 residues. Trimming took off 6 bases at V and 0 bases at J, with 15 bases between the two ends. CDR3 coding DNA: TGTGCCAGCAGCCACCAGGGACCCAGCTCCTACGAGCAGTACTTC. This encodes CASSHQGPSSYEQYF.

This clonotype came up many times. The chain recombines TRBV12-3 or TRBV12-4 with TRBJ1-5; D is unresolved. This CDR3 is 13 amino acids long. Trimming left V 3 bases short and J 4 bases short, with 7 bases between. The CDR3 loop is CASSLNQNQPQHF. In nucleotides, the CDR3 is TGTGCCAGCAGTTTGAACCAAAATCAGCCCCAGCATTTT.

Ten or more counts support this clonotype. The chain recombines TRBV29-1 with TRBJ2-3; the D gene is possibly TRBD1 (6 bases). V was clipped by 4 bases and J by 8 bases, with 16 bases between them. The CDR3 totals 13 residues. Looked up from germline, CDR1 is SQVTM and CDR2 is ANQGSEA. CDR3 coding DNA: TGCAGCGTTGGAGGGACAAGGGGAATTACGCAGTATTTT. Translation: CSVGGTRGITQYF.

The chain uses TRBV12-3 or TRBV12-4 and TRBJ1-1, with TRBD1 matching 12 bases. The J segment lost 0 bases and the V segment lost 3 bases, leaving 5 bases of the junction unmatched. CDR3 length: 17 amino acids. The CDR3 sequence is CASSLGQGAFMNTEAFF. For the CDR3, the DNA is TGTGCCAGCAGTTTGGGACAGGGGGCCTTTATGAACACTGAAGCTTTCTTT.